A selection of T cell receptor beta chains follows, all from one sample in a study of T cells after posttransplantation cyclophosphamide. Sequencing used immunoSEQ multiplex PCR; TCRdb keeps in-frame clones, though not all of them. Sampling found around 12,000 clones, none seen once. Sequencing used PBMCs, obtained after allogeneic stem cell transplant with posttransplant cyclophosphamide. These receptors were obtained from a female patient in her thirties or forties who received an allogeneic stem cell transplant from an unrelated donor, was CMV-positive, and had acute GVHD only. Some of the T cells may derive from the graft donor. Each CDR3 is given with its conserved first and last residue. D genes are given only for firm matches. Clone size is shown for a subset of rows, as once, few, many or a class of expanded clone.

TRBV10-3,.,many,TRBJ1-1,TGTGCCATCACTCCAGGGCAGGACGGCACTGAAGCTTTCTTT,CAITPGQDGTEAFF
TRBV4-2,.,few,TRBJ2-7,TGTGCCAGCAGCCAAGAAGGGAGCCTCGAGCAGTACTTC,CASSQEGSLEQYF
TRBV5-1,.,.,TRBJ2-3,TGCGCCAGCAGCCATGACAGCTTCACAGATACGCAGTATTTT,CASSHDSFTDTQYF
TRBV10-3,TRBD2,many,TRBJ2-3,TGTGCCATCGCGACTAGCGGGAGGAGCACAGATACGCAGTATTTT,CAIATSGRSTDTQYF
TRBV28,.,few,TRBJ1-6,TGTGCCAGCACTCCAGGCTTCTCCTATAATTCACCCCTCCACTTT,CASTPGFSYNSPLHF
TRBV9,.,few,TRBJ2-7,TGTGCCAGCAGCGTAGAGCGGATTTCAGGCGAGCAGTACTTC,CASSVERISGEQYF
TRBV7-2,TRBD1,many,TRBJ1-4,TGTGCCAGCAGCACCAACAGGGGGGGAGAAAAACTGTTTTTT,CASSTNRGGEKLFF
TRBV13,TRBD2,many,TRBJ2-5,TGTGCCAGCAGCCACCTCGGGACTAACCAAGAGACCCAGTACTTC,CASSHLGTNQETQYF
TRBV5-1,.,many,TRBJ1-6,TGCGCCAGCAGCCCCCGGGCGGGGCAGAGTTCACCCCTCCACTTT,CASSPRAGQSSPLHF
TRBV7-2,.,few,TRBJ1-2,TGTGCCAGCAGAGTATGGGGGGACTATGGCTACACCTTC,CASRVWGDYGYTF
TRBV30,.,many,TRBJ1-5,TGTGCCTGGAGTGTACTCCCCCCCGGGCCCCAGCATTTT,CAWSVLPPGPQHF
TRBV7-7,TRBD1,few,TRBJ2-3,TGTGCTAGCAGCCCCCTCCCCGGGACAGGGGTCACAGATACGCAGTATTTT,CASSPLPGTGVTDTQYF
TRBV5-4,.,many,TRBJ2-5,TGTGCCAGCAGCTTGGCGGCTAGCAAGCAAGAGACCCAGTACTTC,CASSLAASKQETQYF
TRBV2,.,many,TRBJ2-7,TGTGCCAGCAGTGTCGCGACAGGTAGCTACGAGCAGTACTTC,CASSVATGSYEQYF
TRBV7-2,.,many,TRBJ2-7,TGTGCCAGCAGCGACTTGGGCGAGCAGTACTTC,CASSDLGEQYF
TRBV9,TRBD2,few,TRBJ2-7,TGTGCCAGCAGCGTAGCGGGAGGGCTGGGCGAGCAGTACTTC,CASSVAGGLGEQYF
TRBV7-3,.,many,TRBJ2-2,TGTGCCAGCAGTCGACAGGAGAACACCGGGGAGCTGTTTTTT,CASSRQENTGELFF
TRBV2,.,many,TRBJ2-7,TGTGCCAGCAGCCAAAACCGGGGAGCGTCCGAGCAGTACTTC,CASSQNRGASEQYF
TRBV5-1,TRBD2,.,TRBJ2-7,TGCGCCAGCAGCTTGGATATAGCGGGCCTCTACGAGCAGTACTTC,CASSLDIAGLYEQYF
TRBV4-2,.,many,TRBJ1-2,TGTGCCAGCAGCCAAGGACAGAACTATGGCTACACCTTC,CASSQGQNYGYTF
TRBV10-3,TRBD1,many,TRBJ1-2,TGTGCCATCAGTGCACGTCCAGCGTCAGGGGGCTTAGGCTACACCTTC,CAISARPASGGLGYTF
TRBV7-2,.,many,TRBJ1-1,TGTGCCAGCAGCCTAACGGACACTGAAGCTTTCTTT,CASSLTDTEAFF
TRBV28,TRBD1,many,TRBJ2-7,TGTGCCAGCAGTTTCGCACAGGGGGGATACGAGCAGTACTTC,CASSFAQGGYEQYF
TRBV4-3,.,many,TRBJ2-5,TGCGCCAGCAGCCAAGATATTGAGGATGGGTCCCAGTACTTC,CASSQDIEDGSQYF
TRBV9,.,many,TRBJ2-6,TGTGCCAGCAGCAAACAGGGTGCTGGGGCCAACGTCCTGACTTTC,CASSKQGAGANVLTF
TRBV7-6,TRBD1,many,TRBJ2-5,TGTGCCAGCAGCTTAGCCTTCCAGGGACAGGACCAAGAGACCCAGTACTTC,CASSLAFQGQDQETQYF
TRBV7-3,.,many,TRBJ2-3,TGTGCCAGCAGCTTCAGCGGGAGCACAGATACGCAGTATTTT,CASSFSGSTDTQYF
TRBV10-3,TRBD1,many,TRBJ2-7,TGTGCCATCAGTGAAACAGGGGACCCTCTCGAGCAGTACTTC,CAISETGDPLEQYF
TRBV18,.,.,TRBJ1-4,TGTGCCAGCTCCCCGGGTCCCAGGGGTGAAAAACTGTTTTTT,CASSPGPRGEKLFF
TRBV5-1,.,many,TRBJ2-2,TGCGCCAGCAGCTTGGGCGGATCGAACACCGGGGAGCTGTTTTTT,CASSLGGSNTGELFF
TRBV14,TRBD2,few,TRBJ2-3,TGTGCCAGCAGCCAGCCCCGGGCTAGCGGGGGCCCTCGGAGCACAGATACGCAGTATTTT,CASSQPRASGGPRSTDTQYF
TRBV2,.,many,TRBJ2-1,TGTGCCAGCAGTGTGCCCGGGAGAGAGTTCTTC,CASSVPGREFF
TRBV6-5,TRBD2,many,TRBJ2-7,TGTGCCAGCACAAAGGGACTAGCTCTCGACGAGCAGTACTTC,CASTKGLALDEQYF
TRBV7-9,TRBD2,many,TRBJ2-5,TGTGCCAGCAGCAAGGGGGTAGCGGGGTTAGAGACCCAGTACTTC,CASSKGVAGLETQYF
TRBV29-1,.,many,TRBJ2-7,TGCAGCGTCTTAAAGGACACCTACGAGCAGTACTTC,CSVLKDTYEQYF
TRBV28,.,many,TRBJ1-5,TGTGCCAGCACGAACAGACATAGCAATCAGCCCCAGCATTTT,CASTNRHSNQPQHF
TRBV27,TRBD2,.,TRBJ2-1,TGTGCCAGCAGTCCCGGGACTAGCGGGTTCCCCTCCTACAATGAGCAGTTCTTC,CASSPGTSGFPSYNEQFF
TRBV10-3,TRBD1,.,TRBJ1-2,TGTGCCATCTTTTCAGGGGGGACGCGACCTAACTATGGCTACACCTTC,CAIFSGGTRPNYGYTF
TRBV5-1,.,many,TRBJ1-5,TGCGCCAGCAGCCCCAGGCCGGCCGCGGGTAGTGCTCAGCCCCAGCATTTT,CASSPRPAAGSAQPQHF
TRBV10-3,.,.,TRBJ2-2,TGTGCCATCAGGCAACAGGGACCCGGGGAGCTGTTTTTT,CAIRQQGPGELFF
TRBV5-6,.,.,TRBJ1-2,TGTGCCAGCAGCGAGGACTTTAACTATGGCTACACCTTC,CASSEDFNYGYTF
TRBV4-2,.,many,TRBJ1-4,TGTGCCAGCAGCCAAGATTCTGCGGAAAAACTGTTTTTT,CASSQDSAEKLFF
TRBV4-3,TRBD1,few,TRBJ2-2,TGCGCCAGCAGCCTGGACAGGGGGCTTGGGGTTACCGGGGAGCTGTTTTTT,CASSLDRGLGVTGELFF
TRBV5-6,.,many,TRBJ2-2,TGTGCCAGCAGCTTGCTAAGTTTCGGGGGGGAGCTGTTTTTT,CASSLLSFGGELFF
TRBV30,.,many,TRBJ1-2,TGTGCCTGGAGTGCCGACTTAGCTAACTATGGCTACACCTTC,CAWSADLANYGYTF
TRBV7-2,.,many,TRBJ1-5,TGTGCCAGCAGCTTCGTAGACAGCGCCAATCAGCCCCAGCATTTT,CASSFVDSANQPQHF
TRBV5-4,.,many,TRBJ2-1,TGTGCCAGCAGCCGAGGTCTGGAAGGGGGCTCCTACAATGAGCAGTTCTTC,CASSRGLEGGSYNEQFF
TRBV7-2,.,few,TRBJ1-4,TGTGCCAGCACGTCGGCGAGCGGATTGAATGAAAAACTGTTTTTT,CASTSASGLNEKLFF
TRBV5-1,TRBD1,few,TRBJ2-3,TGCGCCAGCAGCTGGGGACAGGGGTCGGGGCCAGATACGCAGTATTTT,CASSWGQGSGPDTQYF
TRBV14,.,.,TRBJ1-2,TGTGCCAGCAGCCAAGAGCTTCTTAGCGATGGCTACACCTTC,CASSQELLSDGYTF
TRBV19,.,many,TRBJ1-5,TGTGCCAGTAGTATCCCGGGGGTGGGCAATCAGCCCCAGCATTTT,CASSIPGVGNQPQHF
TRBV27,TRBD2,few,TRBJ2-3,TGTGCCAGCAGTCCCCTGGGACTAGCTCAGGCAGATACGCAGTATTTT,CASSPLGLAQADTQYF
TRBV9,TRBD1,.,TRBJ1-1,TGTGCCAGCAGCCCAGACAGGGGTGGCACTGAAGCTTTCTTT,CASSPDRGGTEAFF
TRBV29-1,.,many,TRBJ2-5,TGCAGCGTTGAAGATCGGGCAGGAGGGCTTCAGACCCAGTACTTC,CSVEDRAGGLQTQYF
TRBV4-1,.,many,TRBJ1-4,TGCGCCAGCAGCCAAGAAAAGCTCCCAGGGGAAAAACTGTTTTTT,CASSQEKLPGEKLFF
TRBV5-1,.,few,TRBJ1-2,TGCGCCAGCAGCTCTCTCCGGGGGGGATACTATGGCTACACCTTC,CASSSLRGGYYGYTF
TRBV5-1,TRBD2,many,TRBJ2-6,TGCGCCAGCAGCTTGGAGCGGGGCGGGGATTCTGGGGCCAACGTCCTGACTTTC,CASSLERGGDSGANVLTF
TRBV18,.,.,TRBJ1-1,TGTGCCAGCTCACCAAAGGAGGGGCTGAGGACTGAAGCTTTCTTT,CASSPKEGLRTEAFF
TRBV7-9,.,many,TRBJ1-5,TGTGCCAGCAGCTTAACGGGGGGTCAGCCCCAGCATTTT,CASSLTGGQPQHF